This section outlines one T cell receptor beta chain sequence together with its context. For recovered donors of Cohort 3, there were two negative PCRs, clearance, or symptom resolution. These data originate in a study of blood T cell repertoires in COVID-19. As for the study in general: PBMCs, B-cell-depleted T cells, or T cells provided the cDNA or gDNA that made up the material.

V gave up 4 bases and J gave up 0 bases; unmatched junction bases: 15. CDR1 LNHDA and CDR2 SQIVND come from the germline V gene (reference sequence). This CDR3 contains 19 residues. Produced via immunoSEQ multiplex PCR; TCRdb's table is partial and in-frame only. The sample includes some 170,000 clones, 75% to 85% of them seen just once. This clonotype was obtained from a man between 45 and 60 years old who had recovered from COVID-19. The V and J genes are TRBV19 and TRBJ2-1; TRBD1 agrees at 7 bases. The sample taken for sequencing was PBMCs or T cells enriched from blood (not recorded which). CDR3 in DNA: TGTGCCAGTAGTAAGTCTTCAGGGGGTGAGGTTTCCTCCTACAATGAGCAGTTCTTC. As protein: CASSKSSGGEVSSYNEQFF.